The 13 T cell receptor beta chains presented below share a single source sample, sequenced in a study of HIV-infected patients and healthy controls (dated by TCRdb to the mid-2010s). Library generation was performed with 5' RACE. The sample was run on an Illumina MiSeq. TCRdb reran the public reads through fastp at Q25 and MiXCR, keeping productive beta chains. Every entry covers one CDR3 protein and lists the most common genes and DNA from its rows. The sample has about 63,000 distinct CDR3 sequences on record, less than 20% of them singletons. Approximately 5.2% of the sample is in the top ten clones. Sequencing was done on a sample of CD4+ T cells from blood. Receptor source: a human donor in good health.

This clonotype was found many times. The rearrangement uses TRBV20-1 and TRBJ1-6; 7 nucleotides match TRBD1. Losses at the gene ends were 6 bases for V and 7 bases for J; bases not matched to a gene: 9. This CDR3 is built from 14 residues. Germline lookup yields CDR1 DFQATT and CDR2 SNEGSKA (reference sequence). CDR3 bases: TGCAGTGCAACACAGGGGCTGGGAAATTCACCCCTCCACTTT. This translates into CSATQGLGNSPLHF.

This clonotype was found many times. This chain uses TRBV3-1 with TRBJ2-5, with 10 bases that match TRBD2. The CDR3 is 20 amino acids. The junction had 21 bases not matched to a gene; V was cut back by 7 bases and J by 1 base. Per the germline V gene, CDR1 is LGHDT and CDR2 is YNNKEL (reference sequence). The CDR3 protein is CASTNRSLAGGPGGQETQYF. CDR3 DNA sequence: TGTGCCAGCACCAATCGCTCTTTAGCGGGAGGTCCAGGGGGCCAAGAGACCCAGTACTTC.

This CDR3 is CASSLVAGREETQYF. The CDR3 DNA reads TGTGCCAGCAGCTTAGTAGCGGGTCGAGAAGAGACCCAGTACTTC. The chain couples TRBV7-2 to TRBJ2-5; 7 bases map to TRBD2. CDR1 and CDR2 from the germline V gene are SGHTA and FQGNSA. The CDR3 loop spans 15 amino acids. Trimming at V came to 1 base and at J to 3 bases, leaving 5 bases not matched to a gene.

This chain connects TRBV18 to TRBJ2-1; D possibly corresponds to TRBD2 (6 bases). The V end lost 0 bases, the J end lost 1 base, and 10 bases lay between the germline ends. Germline V CDR1 and CDR2: KGHSH, LQKENI. This CDR3 has 16 residues. The CDR3 nucleotides are TGTGCCAGCTCACCACCGCGGGGCACATCCTACAATGAGCAGTTCTTC. This sequence encodes CASSPPRGTSYNEQFF.

This chain links TRBV29-1 with TRBJ2-5; D unclear. With 4 bases removed from V and 2 bases from J, the gap between germline ends came to 8 bases. This CDR3 is built from 12 residues. Looked up from germline, CDR1 is SQVTM and CDR2 is ANQGSEA. CDR3 nucleotides: TGCAGCGTTGCCTTGGTACAAGAGACCCAGTACTTC. This encodes CSVALVQETQYF.

This clonotype showed up just a few times. The rearrangement links TRBV6-2 or TRBV6-3 to TRBJ1-5; tentatively, D is TRBD1 (5 bases). CDR3 size: 15 residues. Trimming cost V 3 bases and J 7 bases, with 16 bases left between them. Germline V gene data show CDR1 as MNHEY and CDR2 as SVGEGT. The CDR3 reads CASSYPAIGGQPQHF. The CDR3 region has the DNA TGTGCCAGCAGTTATCCAGCCATCGGGGGACAGCCCCAGCATTTT.

This clonotype turned up a few times. V usage is TRBV18 and J usage is TRBJ1-1, with D uncertain. The CDR3 is made up of 13 amino acids. Between the trimmed V and J ends, which lost 3 bases and 12 bases, there was a span of 17 bases. From germline, CDR1 is KGHSH and CDR2 LQKENI. CDR3 in amino acids: CASSPVNDIPPFF. The CDR3 region has the DNA TGTGCCAGCTCACCGGTCAATGACATTCCGCCTTTCTTT.

The chain links TRBV12-3 or TRBV12-4 to TRBJ2-7; D perhaps matches TRBD2 (5 bases). With 1 base removed from V and 4 bases from J, the gap between germline ends came to 14 bases. The CDR3 is made up of 15 amino acids. CDR3 bases: TGTGCCAGCAGTTTAGGAGGCGGGTTTGGTTACGAGCAGTACTTC. It is translated as CASSLGGGFGYEQYF.

In this sample, this clonotype turned up many times. V gene TRBV7-2 combines with J gene TRBJ1-2; D gene ambiguous. The V gene lost 1 base and the J gene lost 6 bases, with 9 bases spanning the gap. The CDR3 is 13 amino acids. Germline V gives CDR1 SGHTA, CDR2 FQGNSA. DNA of the CDR3: TGTGCCAGCAGCTTAGAACTGAATCATGGCTACACCTTC. This encodes CASSLELNHGYTF.

This clonotype appeared a few times. The chain recombines TRBV12-3 or TRBV12-4 with TRBJ1-5; TRBD1 matches at 10 bases. CDR3 length equals 16 residues. V lost 5 bases and J lost 2; bases outside the gene matches: 6. The DNA for the CDR3 is TGTGCCAGCAGTCTCACCGGGACAGGGGGCAATCAGCCCCAGCATTTT. As protein: CASSLTGTGGNQPQHF.

This clonotype has at least ten counts. V is TRBV7-8 and J is TRBJ1-5, with a possible D match to TRBD1 (6 bases). V was shortened by 1 base and J by 4 bases, with 17 bases between the two germline ends. Germline V gene lookup returns CDR1 SGHVS and CDR2 FQNEAQ. There are 17 residues in the CDR3. CDR3 coding DNA: TGTGCCAGCAGCTTAGAGGGGGTCAGGAGGAAAAATCAGCCCCAGCATTTT. It encodes CASSLEGVRRKNQPQHF.

The rearrangement uses TRBV12-3 or TRBV12-4 and TRBJ2-3; TRBD2 matches 8 bases. This CDR3 region has 17 residues. With V trimmed by 5 bases and J by 5 bases, 15 bases remained unmatched. Here the CDR3 DNA reads TGTGCCAGCAGTCCCAGTCCCGGACTAGCCAAGGGAGATACGCAGTATTTT. As protein: CASSPSPGLAKGDTQYF.

V and J are TRBV20-1 and TRBJ1-1, with D possibly being TRBD1 (5 bases). The germline V gene has CDR1 DFQATT and CDR2 SNEGSKA (reference sequence). This CDR3 is built from 14 residues. V was pared by 1 base and J by 4 bases, with 13 bases between. Written as DNA, the CDR3 is TGCAGTGCTAGAGTCATTCAGGGATCCACTGAAGCTTTCTTT. It codes for CSARVIQGSTEAFF.